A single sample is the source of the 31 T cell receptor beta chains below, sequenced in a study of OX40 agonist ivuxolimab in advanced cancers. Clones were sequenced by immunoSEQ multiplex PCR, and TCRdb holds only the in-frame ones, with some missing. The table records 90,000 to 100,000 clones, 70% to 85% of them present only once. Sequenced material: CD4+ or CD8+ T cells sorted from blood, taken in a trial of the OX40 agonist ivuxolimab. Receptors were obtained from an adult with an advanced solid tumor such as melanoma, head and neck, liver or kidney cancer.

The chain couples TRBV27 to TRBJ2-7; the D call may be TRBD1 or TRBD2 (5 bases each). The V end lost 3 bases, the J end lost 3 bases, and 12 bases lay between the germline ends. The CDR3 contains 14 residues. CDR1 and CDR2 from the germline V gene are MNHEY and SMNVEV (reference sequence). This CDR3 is CASSFYGGNYEQYF. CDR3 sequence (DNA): TGTGCCAGCAGTTTCTATGGGGGAAACTACGAGCAGTACTTC.

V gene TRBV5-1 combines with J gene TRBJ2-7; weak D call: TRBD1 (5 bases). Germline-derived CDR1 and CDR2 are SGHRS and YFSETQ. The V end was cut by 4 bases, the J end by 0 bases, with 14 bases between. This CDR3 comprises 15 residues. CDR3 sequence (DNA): TGCGCCAGCAGCCCTCTGGCAGGGATCTCCTACGAGCAGTACTTC. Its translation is CASSPLAGISYEQYF.

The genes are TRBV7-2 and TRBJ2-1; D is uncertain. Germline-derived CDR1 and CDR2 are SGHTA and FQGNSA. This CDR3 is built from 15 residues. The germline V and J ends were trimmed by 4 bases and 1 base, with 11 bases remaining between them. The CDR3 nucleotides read TGTGCCAGCAGCTCGGCAGGTCGGTCCTACAATGAGCAGTTCTTC. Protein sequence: CASSSAGRSYNEQFF.

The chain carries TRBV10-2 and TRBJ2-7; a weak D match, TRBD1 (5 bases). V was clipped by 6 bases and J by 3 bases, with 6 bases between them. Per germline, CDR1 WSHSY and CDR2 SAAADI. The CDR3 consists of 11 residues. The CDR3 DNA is TGCGCCAGCAGGACAGACTACGAGCAGTACTTC. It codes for CASRTDYEQYF.

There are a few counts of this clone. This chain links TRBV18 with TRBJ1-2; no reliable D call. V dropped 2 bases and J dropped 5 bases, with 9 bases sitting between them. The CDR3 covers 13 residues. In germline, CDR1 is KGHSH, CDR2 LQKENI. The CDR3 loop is CASSPAAVYGYTF. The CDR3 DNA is TGTGCCAGCTCACCAGCGGCCGTTTATGGCTACACCTTC. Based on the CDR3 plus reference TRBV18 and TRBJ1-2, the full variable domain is NAGVMQNPRHLVRRRGQEARLRCSPMKGHSHVYWYRQLPEEGLKFMVYLQKENIIDESGMPKERFSAEFPKEGPSILRIQQVVRGDSAAYFCASSPAAVYGYTFGSGTRLTVV.

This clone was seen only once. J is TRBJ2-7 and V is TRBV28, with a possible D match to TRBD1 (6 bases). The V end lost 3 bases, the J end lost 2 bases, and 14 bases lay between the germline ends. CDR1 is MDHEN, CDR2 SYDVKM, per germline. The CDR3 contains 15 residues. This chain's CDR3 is CASSFIGTSTYEQYF. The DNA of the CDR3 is TGTGCCAGCAGTTTTATTGGGACATCAACCTACGAGCAGTACTTC.

CDR3 bases: TGTGCCAGCAGCTTAGCGCTCGCTGCCCACGAGCAGTACTTC. Translating it yields CASSLALAAHEQYF. The chain recombines TRBV7-6 with TRBJ2-7; D remains unclear. The germline CDR1 and CDR2 sequences are SGHVS and FNYEAQ. Trimming pared 0 bases from V and 5 bases from J, leaving 11 bases between. The CDR3 spans 14 residues. Drawing the rest from reference TRBV7-6 and TRBJ2-7, the complete variable domain is GAGVSQSPRYKVTKRGQDVALRCDPISGHVSLYWYRQALGQGPEFLTYFNYEAQQDKSGLPNDRFSAERPEGSISTLTIQRTEQRDSAMYRCASSLALAAHEQYFGPGTRLTVT.

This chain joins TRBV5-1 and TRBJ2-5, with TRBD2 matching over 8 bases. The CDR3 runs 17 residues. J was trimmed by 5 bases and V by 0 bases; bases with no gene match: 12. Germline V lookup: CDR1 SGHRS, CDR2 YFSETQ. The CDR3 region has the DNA TGCGCCAGCAGCTTGGGTATCTCGGGAGGGCTTGTGGAGACCCAGTACTTC. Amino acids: CASSLGISGGLVETQYF.

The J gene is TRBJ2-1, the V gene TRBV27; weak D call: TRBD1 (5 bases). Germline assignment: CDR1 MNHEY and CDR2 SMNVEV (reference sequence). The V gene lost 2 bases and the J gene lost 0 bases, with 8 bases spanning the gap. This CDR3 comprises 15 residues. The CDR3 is CASSLRDSSYNEQFF. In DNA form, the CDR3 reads TGTGCCAGCAGTTTAAGAGACAGCTCCTACAATGAGCAGTTCTTC.

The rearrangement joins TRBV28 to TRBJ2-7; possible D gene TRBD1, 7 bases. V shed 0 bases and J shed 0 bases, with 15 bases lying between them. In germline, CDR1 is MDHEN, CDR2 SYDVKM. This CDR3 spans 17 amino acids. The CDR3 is CASSLWQGGQSSYEQYF. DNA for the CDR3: TGTGCCAGCAGTTTATGGCAGGGGGGCCAAAGCTCCTACGAGCAGTACTTC.

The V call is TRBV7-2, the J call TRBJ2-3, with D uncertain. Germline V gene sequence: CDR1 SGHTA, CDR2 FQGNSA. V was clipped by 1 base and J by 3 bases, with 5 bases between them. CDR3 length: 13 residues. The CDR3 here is CASSLEATDTQYF. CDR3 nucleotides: TGTGCCAGCAGCTTAGAAGCTACAGATACGCAGTATTTT.

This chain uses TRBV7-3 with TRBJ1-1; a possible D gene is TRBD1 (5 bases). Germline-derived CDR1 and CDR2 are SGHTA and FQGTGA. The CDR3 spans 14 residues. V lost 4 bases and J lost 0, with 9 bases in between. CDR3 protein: CASSSGGVNTEAFF. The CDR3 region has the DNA TGTGCCAGCAGCTCCGGGGGAGTGAACACTGAAGCTTTCTTT. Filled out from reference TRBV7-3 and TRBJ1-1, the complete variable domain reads GAGVSQTPSNKVTEKGKYVELRCDPISGHTALYWYRQSLGQGPEFLIYFQGTGAADDSGLPNDRFFAVRPEGSVSTLKIQRTERGDSAVYLCASSSGGVNTEAFFGQGTRLTVV.

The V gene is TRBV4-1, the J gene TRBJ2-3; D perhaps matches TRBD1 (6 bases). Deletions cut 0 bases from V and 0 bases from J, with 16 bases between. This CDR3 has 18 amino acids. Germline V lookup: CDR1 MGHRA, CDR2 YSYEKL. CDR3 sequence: CASSQDPRGQRSTDTQYF. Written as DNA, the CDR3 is TGCGCCAGCAGCCAAGATCCTCGTGGACAGCGGAGCACAGATACGCAGTATTTT.

The CDR3 is CASSQSGEEFTDTQYF. CDR3 sequence (DNA): TGCGCCAGCAGCCAATCCGGGGAAGAATTCACAGATACGCAGTATTTT. The chain is built from TRBV4-3 and TRBJ2-3, with D possibly TRBD2 on 5 matching bases. V was cut by 2 bases and J by 2 bases, with 14 bases left in between. Germline V gives CDR1 LGHNA, CDR2 YSLEER. The CDR3 loop spans 16 amino acids.

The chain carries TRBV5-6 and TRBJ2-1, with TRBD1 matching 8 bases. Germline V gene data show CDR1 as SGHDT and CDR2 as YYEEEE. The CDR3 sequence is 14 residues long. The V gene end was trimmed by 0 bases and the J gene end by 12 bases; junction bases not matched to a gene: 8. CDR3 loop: CASSLGTGPGGQFF. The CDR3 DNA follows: TGTGCCAGCAGCTTGGGGACAGGGCCGGGCGGGCAGTTCTTC.

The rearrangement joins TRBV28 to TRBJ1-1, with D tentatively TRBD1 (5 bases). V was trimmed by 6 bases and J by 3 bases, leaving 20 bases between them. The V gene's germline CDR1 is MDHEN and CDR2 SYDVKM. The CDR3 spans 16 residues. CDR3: CASRTWGGAGDTEAFF. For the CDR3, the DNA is TGTGCCAGCAGGACATGGGGAGGGGCTGGGGACACTGAAGCTTTCTTT.

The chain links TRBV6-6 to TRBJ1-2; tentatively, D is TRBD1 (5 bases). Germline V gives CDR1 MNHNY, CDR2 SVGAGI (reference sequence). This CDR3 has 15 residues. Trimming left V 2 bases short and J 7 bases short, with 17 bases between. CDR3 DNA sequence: TGTGCCAGCAGTTACCACCAGTCAGGGCCGGGTGGCTACACCTTC. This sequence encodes CASSYHQSGPGGYTF.

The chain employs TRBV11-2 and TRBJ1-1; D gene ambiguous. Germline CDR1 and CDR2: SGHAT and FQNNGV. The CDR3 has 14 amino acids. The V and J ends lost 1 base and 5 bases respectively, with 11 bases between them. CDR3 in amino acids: CASSLGVGMTEAFF. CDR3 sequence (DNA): TGTGCCAGCAGCTTAGGGGTGGGGATGACTGAAGCTTTCTTT.

CDR3 in DNA: TGTGCCACCAGCAGCGGAGCGTACGTCTACGAGCAGTACTTC. Its translation: CATSSGAYVYEQYF. The V call is TRBV15, the J call TRBJ2-7; D call uncertain. The CDR3 totals 14 residues. CDR1 and CDR2 (germline): LNHNV, YYDKDF (reference sequence). V was cut by 3 bases and J by 3 bases, with 12 bases left in between. The entire variable domain, with the rest obtained from reference TRBV15 and TRBJ2-7, is as follows: DAMVIQNPRYQVTQFGKPVTLSCSQTLNHNVMYWYQQKSSQAPKLLFHYYDKDFNNEADTPDNFQSRRPNTSFCFLDIRSPGLGDTAMYLCATSSGAYVYEQYFGPGTRLTVT.

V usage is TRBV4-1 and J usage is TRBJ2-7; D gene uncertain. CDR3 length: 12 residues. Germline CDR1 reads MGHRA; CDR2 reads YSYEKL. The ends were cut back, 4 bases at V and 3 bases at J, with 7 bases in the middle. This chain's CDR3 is CASSRDNYEQYF. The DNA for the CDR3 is TGCGCCAGCAGCCGAGACAACTACGAGCAGTACTTC.

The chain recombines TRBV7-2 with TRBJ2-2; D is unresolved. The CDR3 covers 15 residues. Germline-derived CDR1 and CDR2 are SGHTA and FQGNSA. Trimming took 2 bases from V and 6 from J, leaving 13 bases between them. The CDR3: CASSLIWKHAGELFF. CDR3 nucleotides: TGTGCCAGCAGCTTAATCTGGAAGCACGCCGGGGAGCTGTTTTTT. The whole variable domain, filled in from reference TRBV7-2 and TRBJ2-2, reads GAGVSQSPSNKVTEKGKDVELRCDPISGHTALYWYRQSLGQGLEFLIYFQGNSAPDKSGLPSDRFSAERTGGSVSTLTIQRTQQEDSAVYLCASSLIWKHAGELFFGEGSRLTVL.

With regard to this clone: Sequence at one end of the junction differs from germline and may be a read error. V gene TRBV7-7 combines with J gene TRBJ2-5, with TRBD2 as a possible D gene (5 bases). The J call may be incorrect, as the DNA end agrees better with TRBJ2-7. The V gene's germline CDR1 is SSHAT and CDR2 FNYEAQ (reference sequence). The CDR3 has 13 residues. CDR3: CASSAAGNPEQYF. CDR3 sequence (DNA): TGTGCTAGCAGCGCCGCGGGTAACCCCGAGCAGTACTTC.

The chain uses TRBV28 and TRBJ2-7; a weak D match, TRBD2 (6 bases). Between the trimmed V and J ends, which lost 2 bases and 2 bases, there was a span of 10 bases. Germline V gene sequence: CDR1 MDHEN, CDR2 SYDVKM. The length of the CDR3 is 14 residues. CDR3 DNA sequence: TGTGCCAGCAGTTTAAGAGGCGGGGCCTACGAGCAGTACTTC. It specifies CASSLRGGAYEQYF. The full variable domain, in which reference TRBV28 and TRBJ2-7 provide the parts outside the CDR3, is DVKVTQSSRYLVKRTGEKVFLECVQDMDHENMFWYRQDPGLGLRLIYFSYDVKMKEKGDIPEGYSVSREKKERFSLILESASTNQTSMYLCASSLRGGAYEQYFGPGTRLTVT.

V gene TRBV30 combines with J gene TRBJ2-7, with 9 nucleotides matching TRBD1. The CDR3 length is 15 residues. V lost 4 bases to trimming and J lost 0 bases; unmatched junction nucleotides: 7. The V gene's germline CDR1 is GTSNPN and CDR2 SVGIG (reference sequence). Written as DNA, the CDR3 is TGTGCCTGGACCATCGGGACAGGGCGCTCCTACGAGCAGTACTTC. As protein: CAWTIGTGRSYEQYF.

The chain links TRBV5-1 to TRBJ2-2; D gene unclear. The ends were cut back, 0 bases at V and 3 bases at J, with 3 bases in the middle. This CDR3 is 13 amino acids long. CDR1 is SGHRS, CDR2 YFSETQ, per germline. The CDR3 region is CASSLDHTGELFF. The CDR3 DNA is TGCGCCAGCAGCTTGGACCACACCGGGGAGCTGTTTTTT.

As DNA, the CDR3 is TGCGCCAGCAGCCTTATGGGAGGGACAACTAACTATGGCTACACCTTC. Translated, it gives CASSLMGGTTNYGYTF. The gene calls are TRBV4-1 and TRBJ1-2; tentative D call: TRBD1 (6 bases). The CDR3 covers 16 residues. The germline V gene encodes CDR1 MGHRA and CDR2 YSYEKL. V was cut by 4 bases and J by 0 bases, with 15 bases left in between.

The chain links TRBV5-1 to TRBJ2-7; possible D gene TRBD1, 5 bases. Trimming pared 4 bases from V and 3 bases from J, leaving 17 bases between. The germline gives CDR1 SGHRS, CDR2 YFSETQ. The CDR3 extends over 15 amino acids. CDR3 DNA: TGCGCCAGCAGCCGATATAAAGGGGAAAACTACGAGCAGTACTTC. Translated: CASSRYKGENYEQYF. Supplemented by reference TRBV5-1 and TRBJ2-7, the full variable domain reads KAGVTQTPRYLIKTRGQQVTLSCSPISGHRSVSWYQQTPGQGLQFLFEYFSETQRNKGNFPGRFSGRQFSNSRSEMNVSTLELGDSALYLCASSRYKGENYEQYFGPGTRLTVT.

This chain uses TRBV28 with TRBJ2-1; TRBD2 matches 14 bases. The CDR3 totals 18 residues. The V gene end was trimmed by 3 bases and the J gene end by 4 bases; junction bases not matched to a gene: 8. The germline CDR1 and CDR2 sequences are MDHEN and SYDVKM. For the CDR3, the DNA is TGTGCCAGCAGTTTGACAGCTCGACTAGCGGGAGGGTACAATGAGCAGTTCTTC. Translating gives CASSLTARLAGGYNEQFF.

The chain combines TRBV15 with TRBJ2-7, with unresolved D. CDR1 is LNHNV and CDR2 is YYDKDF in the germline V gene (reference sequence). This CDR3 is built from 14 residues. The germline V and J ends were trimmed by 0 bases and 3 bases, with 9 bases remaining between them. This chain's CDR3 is CATSRDGASYEQYF. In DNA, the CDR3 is TGTGCCACCAGCAGAGATGGTGCCAGCTACGAGCAGTACTTC.

This chain's CDR3 is CASSHAGTSPNEQFF. The CDR3 nucleotides are TGTGCCAGCAGCCACGCCGGGACTAGCCCCAATGAGCAGTTCTTC. J is TRBJ2-1 and V is TRBV9; the match to TRBD2 covers 9 bases. The CDR3 has 15 residues. The germline V gene has CDR1 SGDLS and CDR2 YYNGEE. V gave up 4 bases and J gave up 6 bases; unmatched junction bases: 8.

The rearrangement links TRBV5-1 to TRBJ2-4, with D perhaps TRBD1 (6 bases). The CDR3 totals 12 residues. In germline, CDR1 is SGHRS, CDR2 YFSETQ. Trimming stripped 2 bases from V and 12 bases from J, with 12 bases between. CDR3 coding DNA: TGCGCCAGCAGCTTACAACAGGGAACTCAGTACTTC. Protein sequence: CASSLQQGTQYF.